Detailed here is one T cell receptor beta chain. The data derive from a study of cytomegalovirus exposure and HLA in healthy donors. Primers included in the PCR were 60 Vbeta and 13 Jbeta primers. Method: immunoSEQ multiplex PCR; TCRdb's copy keeps in-frame clones and lacks some. The sample gives 85,000 to 100,000 clones, about 78% of which show up once; about 4% is in the top ten. Germline CDR1 and CDR2: MRHNA and SNTAGT. V lost 3 bases to trimming and J lost 5 bases, with 13 bases between them. The CDR3 is made up of 14 amino acids. The genes are TRBV6-4 and TRBJ1-1; D is perhaps TRBD1 (5 bases). Input material: PBMCs. The sequence was obtained from a woman between 40 and 50 years old in good health and CMV-seropositive. The CDR3 is CASSEGQGGTEAFF. The CDR3 nucleotides are TGTGCCAGCAGTGAAGGGCAGGGAGGAACTGAAGCTTTCTTT.